This TCR beta chain was sequenced during a study of blood T cells in healthy people across ages. Germline CDR1 DFQATT, CDR2 SNEGSKA (reference sequence). The CDR3 has 11 amino acids. A sample-barcoded 5' primer and a J-beta primer mix were used in a second PCR of about 7 to 12 cycles. TCRdb recomputed calls from the 5' RACE reads with MiXCR, one row per CDR3 protein. Of about 1.6 million distinct CDR3 sequences in the sample, about 32% were seen once. Ten or more counts support this clonotype. One end of the junction does not line up with germline, which may come from a read error. In each sample, at least 7 million PBMCs were isolated.

The origin of this receptor is a young woman in good health. The gene calls are TRBV20-1 and TRBJ2-5; D tentatively fits TRBD1 or TRBD2 (5 bases each). The sequencing input was blood. The chain's CDR3 is CSASGGETQYF. CDR3 nucleotides: TGCAGTGCTAGTGGGGGAGAGACTCAGTACTTC.